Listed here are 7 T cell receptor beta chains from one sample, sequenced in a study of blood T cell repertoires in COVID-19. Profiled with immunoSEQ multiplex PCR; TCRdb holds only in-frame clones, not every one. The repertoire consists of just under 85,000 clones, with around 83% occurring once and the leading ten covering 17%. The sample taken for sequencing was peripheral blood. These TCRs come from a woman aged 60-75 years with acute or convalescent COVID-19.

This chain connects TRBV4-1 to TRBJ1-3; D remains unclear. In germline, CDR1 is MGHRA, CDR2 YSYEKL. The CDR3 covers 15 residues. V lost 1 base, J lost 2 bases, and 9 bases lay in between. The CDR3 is CASSQGDPPGNTIYF. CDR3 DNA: TGCGCCAGCAGCCAAGGCGATCCGCCTGGAAACACCATATATTTT.

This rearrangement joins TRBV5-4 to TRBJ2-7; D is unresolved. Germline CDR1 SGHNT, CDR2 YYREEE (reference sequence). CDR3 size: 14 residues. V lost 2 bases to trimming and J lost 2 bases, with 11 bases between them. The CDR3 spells CASSFETFPYEQYF. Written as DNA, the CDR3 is TGTGCCAGCAGCTTTGAAACTTTTCCCTACGAGCAGTACTTC.

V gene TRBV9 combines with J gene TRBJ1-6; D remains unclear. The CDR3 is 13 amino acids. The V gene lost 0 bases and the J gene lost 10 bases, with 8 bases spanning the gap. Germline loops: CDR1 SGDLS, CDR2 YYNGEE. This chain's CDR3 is CASSVEGGSPLHF. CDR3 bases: TGTGCCAGCAGCGTAGAGGGAGGCTCACCCCTCCACTTT. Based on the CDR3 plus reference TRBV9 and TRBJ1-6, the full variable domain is DSGVTQTPKHLITATGQRVTLRCSPRSGDLSVYWYQQSLDQGLQFLIQYYNGEERAKGNILERFSAQQFPDLHSELNLSSLELGDSALYFCASSVEGGSPLHFGNGTRLTVT.

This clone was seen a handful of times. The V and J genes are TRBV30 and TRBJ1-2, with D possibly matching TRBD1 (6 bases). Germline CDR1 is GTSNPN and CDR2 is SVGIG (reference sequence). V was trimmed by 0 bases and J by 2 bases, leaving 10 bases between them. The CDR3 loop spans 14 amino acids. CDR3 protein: CAWSVGAQNYGYTF. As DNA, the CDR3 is TGTGCCTGGAGTGTGGGGGCGCAGAACTATGGCTACACCTTC. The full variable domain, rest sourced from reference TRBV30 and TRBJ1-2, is SQTIHQWPATLVQPVGSPLSLECTVEGTSNPNLYWYRQAAGRGLQLLFYSVGIGQISSEVPQNLSASRPQDRQFILSSKKLLLSDSGFYLCAWSVGAQNYGYTFGSGTRLTVV.

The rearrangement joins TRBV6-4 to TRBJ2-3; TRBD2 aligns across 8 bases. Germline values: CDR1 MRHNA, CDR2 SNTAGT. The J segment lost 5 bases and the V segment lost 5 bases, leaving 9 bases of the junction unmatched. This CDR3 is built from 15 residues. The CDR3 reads CASSRSGTRGDTQYF. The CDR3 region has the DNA TGTGCCAGCAGTCGCTCCGGGACTAGGGGAGATACGCAGTATTTT.

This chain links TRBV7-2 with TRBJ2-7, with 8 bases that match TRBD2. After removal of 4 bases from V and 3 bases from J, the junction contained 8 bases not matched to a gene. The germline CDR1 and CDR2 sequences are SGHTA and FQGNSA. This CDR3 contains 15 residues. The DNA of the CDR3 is TGTGCCAGCAGCTCCCCGGGAGCGGGGGTCTACGAGCAGTACTTC. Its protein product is CASSSPGAGVYEQYF.

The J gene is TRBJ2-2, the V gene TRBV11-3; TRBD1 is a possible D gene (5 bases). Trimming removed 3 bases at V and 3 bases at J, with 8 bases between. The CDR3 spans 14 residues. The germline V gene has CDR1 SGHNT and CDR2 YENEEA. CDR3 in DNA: TGTGCCAGCAGCTTCTCAGGGCACACCGGGGAGCTGTTTTTT. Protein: CASSFSGHTGELFF.